Following are 8 T cell receptor beta chains from one sample sequenced in a study of blood T cell repertoires in COVID-19. Profiled with immunoSEQ multiplex PCR; TCRdb holds only in-frame clones, not every one. The sample shows around 300,000 clones, roughly 88% of them seen only once. The sequencing input was PBMCs or T cells enriched from blood (not recorded which). The source is a man aged 25-45 years who had recovered from COVID-19.

The rearrangement joins TRBV4-1 to TRBJ1-2; no firm D call. Germline CDR1 reads MGHRA; CDR2 reads YSYEKL. This CDR3 has 16 residues. Trimming took 4 bases from V and 4 from J, leaving 19 bases between them. CDR3 nucleotide sequence: TGCGCCAGCAGCCCCTCCCGGTCGGGGATGGGCTATGGCTACACCTTC. Residues: CASSPSRSGMGYGYTF.

As for this clone: In the same sample, other DNA sequences code for this CDR3. The chain carries TRBV29-1 and TRBJ2-3; D is possibly TRBD1 (6 bases). Between the trimmed V and J ends, which lost 4 bases and 1 base, there was a span of 9 bases. Looked up from germline, CDR1 is SQVTM and CDR2 is ANQGSEA. The CDR3 loop spans 13 amino acids. CDR3 DNA: TGCAGCGTTGCCAGGGGCCGCACAGATACGCAGTATTTT. Translation gives CSVARGRTDTQYF.

V gene TRBV5-1 combines with J gene TRBJ2-7; a weak D match, TRBD1 (6 bases). Germline V CDR1 and CDR2: SGHRS, YFSETQ. Trimming removed 0 bases at V and 9 bases at J, with 22 bases between. CDR3 length: 16 residues. CDR3 residues: CASSLDPHRDDSGQYF. The CDR3 region has the DNA TGCGCCAGCAGCTTGGATCCCCACAGGGACGATTCAGGGCAGTACTTC.

The V call is TRBV5-5, the J call TRBJ2-1, with a weak D call TRBD1 (5 bases). The CDR3 is 14 residues long. Germline V gene lookup returns CDR1 SGHKS and CDR2 YYEKEE (reference sequence). The V end was cut by 0 bases, the J end by 3 bases, with 7 bases between. The CDR3 DNA reads TGTGCCAGCAGCTTGGAGACAGACTACAATGAGCAGTTCTTC. Amino acids: CASSLETDYNEQFF.

The rearrangement links TRBV2 to TRBJ1-4, with D maybe TRBD1 (6 bases). The CDR3 has 14 residues. V shed 2 bases and J shed 8 bases, with 12 bases lying between them. CDR1 is SNHLY and CDR2 is FYNNEI in the germline V gene. The DNA for the CDR3 is TGTGCCAGCAGTGAAAGGCCAGGGGAGGAAAAACTGTTTTTT. Translating it yields CASSERPGEEKLFF.

The chain recombines TRBV4-1 with TRBJ1-4, with TRBD1 identical over 8 bases. J was trimmed by 7 bases and V by 1 base; bases with no gene match: 8. Germline assignment: CDR1 MGHRA and CDR2 YSYEKL. The CDR3 has 16 amino acids. The CDR3 DNA reads TGCGCCAGCAGCCAAGCGGTCAGGGGGCCGGGTGAAAAACTGTTTTTT. This encodes CASSQAVRGPGEKLFF.

This clone was detected only once. The chain links TRBV10-3 to TRBJ1-5; D perhaps matches TRBD1 (5 bases). V was trimmed by 10 bases and J by 0 bases, leaving 16 bases between them. Germline CDR1 reads ENHRY; CDR2 reads SYGVKD. CDR3 length equals 15 residues. CDR3 protein: CATGDSSYSNQPQHF. For the CDR3, the DNA is TGTGCCACTGGTGACAGTTCTTATAGCAATCAGCCCCAGCATTTT.

The sample holds a few counts of this clone. The chain links TRBV7-3 to TRBJ2-7; D gene uncertain. This CDR3 spans 15 amino acids. In germline, CDR1 is SGHTA, CDR2 FQGTGA. Trimming took 0 bases from V and 3 from J, leaving 12 bases between them. CDR3 DNA sequence: TGTGCCAGCAGCTTAACGGGCCCCCTAAACTACGAGCAGTACTTC. It codes for CASSLTGPLNYEQYF.